This T cell receptor beta chain was identified during a study of TIL therapy for anti-PD-1-resistant metastatic lung cancer. About the study: Half of patients were current or former smokers. Study results and limitations: Treatment-naive, never-smoker and oncogene-addicted patients were overrepresented in this highly selected cohort.

As to time point: pre-treatment sample, taken before nivolumab and TIL therapy. Enrollment ran from late 2017 to early 2020. The libraries were made with immunoSEQ v3. Only in-frame clones appear in the TCRdb table, and some are missing; sequencing was by immunoSEQ multiplex PCR. The sample consists of tens of thousands of clones, more than 60% of them appearing once. The germline V gene encodes CDR1 MNHNY and CDR2 SVGAGI (reference sequence). The CDR3 spans 13 residues. V dropped 6 bases and J dropped 4; count of bases not matched to a gene: 5. As to this clone: Its antigen is unknown.

V usage is TRBV6-6 and J usage is TRBJ1-1, with TRBD1 identical over 7 bases. The sequence derives from a person aged 25 to 85 with non-small cell lung cancer. Sequenced here: blood, sampled at baseline. The CDR3 protein is CASRVQGGTEAFF. For the CDR3, the DNA is TGTGCCAGCAGGGTTCAGGGGGGCACTGAAGCTTTCTTT.